This T cell receptor (beta chain) came from a study of T cell repertoires in cytomegalovirus infection. Study-level points and caveats: What dominated the ex vivo response were HLA-C-restricted CMV-specific TCR beta clonotypes. Adding up the frequency of public TCR beta families identified people who carried CMV plus the relevant HLA.

Each CDR3 protein is one row after TCRdb ran MiXCR on the reads. Of roughly 230,000 distinct CDR3 sequences in the sample, 6% to 8% were seen once. Germline lookup yields CDR1 MNHEY and CDR2 SVGEGT. There are 14 residues in the CDR3. With 1 base removed from V and 2 bases from J, the gap between germline ends came to 8 bases. This clonotype was detected many times. Its antigen remains unknown. The receptor's source is a human donor in good health (CMV status not recorded). Some clones in this sample may be carry-over from other donors' samples. The chain recombines TRBV6-2 or TRBV6-3 with TRBJ2-5; D uncertain. Sequenced: PBMCs. The CDR3 protein is CASSYYKIQETQYF. In DNA form, the CDR3 reads TGTGCCAGCAGTTACTACAAAATTCAAGAGACCCAGTACTTC.